These T cell receptor beta chains were read from a single sample in a study of Ad26.COV2.S vaccination and SARS-CoV-2 variants. This table comes from immunoSEQ multiplex PCR, and its TCRdb copy is limited to in-frame clones, with some not included. Of hundreds of thousands of clones listed, roughly 90% are singletons. Sample: peripheral blood, taken in a trial of Ad26.COV2.S vaccine versus placebo. The receptors stem from a person aged 18-60 years who received the Ad26.COV2.S COVID-19 vaccine or a placebo. The CDR3 runs from the conserved cysteine through the conserved F or W. The order of the fields is D gene, clone size, V gene, J gene, CDR3 DNA, CDR3 protein. A D gene is named only where the DNA matches it firmly. Clone size is shown for a subset of rows, as once, few, many or a class of expanded clone.

D gene: TRBD1
clone size: .
V gene: TRBV10-2
J gene: TRBJ1-1
CDR3 DNA: TGCGCCACACGACAGGGACCCTACACTGAAGCTTTCTTT
CDR3 protein: CATRQGPYTEAFF

D gene: .
clone size: once
V gene: TRBV5-4
J gene: TRBJ1-1
CDR3 DNA: TGTGCCAGCGTCTGGGGAGGGGAGACTGAAGCTTTCTTT
CDR3 protein: CASVWGGETEAFF

D gene: .
clone size: .
V gene: TRBV2
J gene: TRBJ1-2
CDR3 DNA: TGTGCCAGCAGGCACCGGGACTCAAAAGCTAACTATGGCTACACCTTC
CDR3 protein: CASRHRDSKANYGYTF

D gene: .
clone size: .
V gene: TRBV3-1/TRBV3-2
J gene: TRBJ1-5
CDR3 DNA: TGTGCCAGCAGCCAAGATTTTCCAGGGACAACCAGCAATCAGCCCCAGCATTTT
CDR3 protein: CASSQDFPGTTSNQPQHF

D gene: .
clone size: .
V gene: TRBV7-6
J gene: TRBJ2-1
CDR3 DNA: TGTGCCAGCAGCTTAGATAGGACAGCACGTTGGCAGTTCTTC
CDR3 protein: CASSLDRTARWQFF

D gene: TRBD1
clone size: .
V gene: TRBV24-1
J gene: TRBJ1-2
CDR3 DNA: TGTGCCACCAGTGATTCAGACAGGGGGCTAGGTTATGGCTACACCTTC
CDR3 protein: CATSDSDRGLGYGYTF

D gene: TRBD1
clone size: .
V gene: TRBV3-1/TRBV3-2
J gene: TRBJ1-2
CDR3 DNA: TGTGCCAGCAGCCAGTCAGACAGGGAAGGCTACACCTTC
CDR3 protein: CASSQSDREGYTF

D gene: TRBD1
clone size: .
V gene: TRBV7-9
J gene: TRBJ1-5
CDR3 DNA: TGTGCCAGCAGCTTCGGACAGGGGATGGAGCCCCAGCATTTT
CDR3 protein: CASSFGQGMEPQHF

D gene: TRBD2
clone size: .
V gene: TRBV10-3
J gene: TRBJ2-5
CDR3 DNA: TGTGCCATAGCGGGAGCCCAAGAGACCCAGTACTTC
CDR3 protein: CAIAGAQETQYF

D gene: TRBD1
clone size: .
V gene: TRBV18
J gene: TRBJ1-1
CDR3 DNA: TGTGCCAGCTCACCGGAACGGACAGGGAACACTGAAGCTTTCTTT
CDR3 protein: CASSPERTGNTEAFF

D gene: .
clone size: .
V gene: TRBV7-9
J gene: TRBJ2-1
CDR3 DNA: TGTGCCAGCAGCATATCGAGCTCCTACAATGAGCAGTTCTTC
CDR3 protein: CASSISSSYNEQFF

D gene: .
clone size: .
V gene: TRBV3-1/TRBV3-2
J gene: TRBJ2-5
CDR3 DNA: TGTGCCAGCAGCCCCTCGGGGGGCAGCGGGGAGACCCAGTACTTC
CDR3 protein: CASSPSGGSGETQYF

D gene: TRBD2
clone size: .
V gene: TRBV10-1
J gene: TRBJ2-5
CDR3 DNA: TGCGCCAGCAGTGAGTCTCCAGGACTAGCGGGATGGGAGACCCAGTACTTC
CDR3 protein: CASSESPGLAGWETQYF

D gene: .
clone size: .
V gene: TRBV30
J gene: TRBJ1-6
CDR3 DNA: TGTGCCTGGGGAAGTGGGGATTTTTCACCCCTCCACTTT
CDR3 protein: CAWGSGDFSPLHF

D gene: .
clone size: .
V gene: TRBV24-1
J gene: TRBJ2-1
CDR3 DNA: TGTGCCACCAGTGATTTGATGTTCCACCATGAGCAGTTCTTC
CDR3 protein: CATSDLMFHHEQFF

D gene: TRBD2
clone size: .
V gene: TRBV18
J gene: TRBJ2-1
CDR3 DNA: TGTGCCAGCTCAGTTGGGACTAGCGGAGGTGGACAGTTCTTC
CDR3 protein: CASSVGTSGGGQFF

D gene: TRBD2
clone size: .
V gene: TRBV25-1
J gene: TRBJ2-1
CDR3 DNA: TGTGCCAGCAGTGACTTTGGACTAGCGGGGGGCTCCTACAATGAGCAGTTCTTC
CDR3 protein: CASSDFGLAGGSYNEQFF

D gene: .
clone size: .
V gene: TRBV20-1
J gene: TRBJ2-1
CDR3 DNA: TGCAGTGCTAACTCAGTTGAGCAGTTCTTC
CDR3 protein: CSANSVEQFF

D gene: .
clone size: .
V gene: TRBV7-9
J gene: TRBJ2-3
CDR3 DNA: TGTGCCAGCAGCTTAGTTGAGGGGGGGACCCCGCAGTATTTT
CDR3 protein: CASSLVEGGTPQYF

D gene: TRBD2
clone size: .
V gene: TRBV11-3
J gene: TRBJ2-3
CDR3 DNA: TGTGCCAGCAGCCCCCGACTAGCCAGCACAGATACGCAGTATTTT
CDR3 protein: CASSPRLASTDTQYF

D gene: .
clone size: .
V gene: TRBV6-5
J gene: TRBJ1-4
CDR3 DNA: TGTGCCAGCAGGACAGTTAATGAAAAACTGTTTTTT
CDR3 protein: CASRTVNEKLFF

D gene: TRBD2
clone size: .
V gene: TRBV3-1/TRBV3-2
J gene: TRBJ2-3
CDR3 DNA: TGTGCCAGCAGCCAAGGCCAAGCGGGGGTTATTAGCACAGATACGCAGTATTTT
CDR3 protein: CASSQGQAGVISTDTQYF

D gene: .
clone size: .
V gene: TRBV3-1/TRBV3-2
J gene: TRBJ2-5
CDR3 DNA: TGTGCCAGCAGCTCAAGCGGCCAAGAGACCCAGTACTTC
CDR3 protein: CASSSSGQETQYF

D gene: TRBD2
clone size: .
V gene: TRBV24-1
J gene: TRBJ2-1
CDR3 DNA: TGTGCCACCAGTCGAGCGGGAGGGATGAATGAGCAGTTCTTC
CDR3 protein: CATSRAGGMNEQFF

D gene: .
clone size: .
V gene: TRBV15
J gene: TRBJ2-2
CDR3 DNA: TGTGCCACCAGCAGAGGGACAGCCAGGACCGGGGAGCTGTTTTTT
CDR3 protein: CATSRGTARTGELFF

D gene: .
clone size: .
V gene: TRBV3-1/TRBV3-2
J gene: TRBJ2-5
CDR3 DNA: TGTGCCAGCAGCCAGGGGGGACAACAAGAGACCCAGTACTTC
CDR3 protein: CASSQGGQQETQYF

D gene: TRBD2
clone size: .
V gene: TRBV30
J gene: TRBJ2-1
CDR3 DNA: TGTGCCTGGAGTGCGGGGGGACCCTACAATGAGCAGTTCTTC
CDR3 protein: CAWSAGGPYNEQFF

D gene: .
clone size: .
V gene: TRBV27
J gene: TRBJ2-3
CDR3 DNA: TGTGCCAGCAGTTTATCGTCCTGGGGTGATTCAGATACGCAGTATTTT
CDR3 protein: CASSLSSWGDSDTQYF

D gene: .
clone size: .
V gene: TRBV5-1
J gene: TRBJ2-5
CDR3 DNA: TGCGCCAGCAGCCTCGACCTAGAGACCCAGTACTTC
CDR3 protein: CASSLDLETQYF

D gene: .
clone size: .
V gene: TRBV24-1
J gene: TRBJ2-4
CDR3 DNA: TGTGCCACCAGTGATTATACGACCCCCCACATTCAGTACTTC
CDR3 protein: CATSDYTTPHIQYF

D gene: .
clone size: .
V gene: TRBV30
J gene: TRBJ1-1
CDR3 DNA: TGTGCCTGGGCCTCCGGGGGCACTGAAGCTTTCTTT
CDR3 protein: CAWASGGTEAFF

D gene: .
clone size: .
V gene: TRBV5-5
J gene: TRBJ1-2
CDR3 DNA: TGTGCCAGCAGCTTGCTAGGGCAGAATGGCTACACCTTC
CDR3 protein: CASSLLGQNGYTF

D gene: TRBD1
clone size: .
V gene: TRBV5-1
J gene: TRBJ2-7
CDR3 DNA: TGCGCCAGCAGCTTGGACCCCGGGACAGGTTACTACGAGCAGTACTTC
CDR3 protein: CASSLDPGTGYYEQYF

D gene: TRBD2
clone size: .
V gene: TRBV27
J gene: TRBJ2-7
CDR3 DNA: TGTGCCAGCAGTTTAGTCTTAGCGGGGGGGCCGGGGGAGCAGTACTTC
CDR3 protein: CASSLVLAGGPGEQYF

D gene: TRBD1
clone size: .
V gene: TRBV5-1
J gene: TRBJ1-2
CDR3 DNA: TGCGCCAGCCGCGGAACAGGGGAACAAGGCTACACCTTC
CDR3 protein: CASRGTGEQGYTF

D gene: .
clone size: .
V gene: TRBV6-2/TRBV6-3
J gene: TRBJ1-5
CDR3 DNA: TGTGCCAGCACCCCGTCGGCGGCCGGGAGCAATCAGCCCCAGCATTTT
CDR3 protein: CASTPSAAGSNQPQHF

D gene: .
clone size: .
V gene: TRBV7-8
J gene: TRBJ2-3
CDR3 DNA: TGTGCCAGCAGCTTAATGGCCTCACTCACAGATACGCAGTATTTT
CDR3 protein: CASSLMASLTDTQYF

D gene: .
clone size: .
V gene: TRBV11-2
J gene: TRBJ2-2
CDR3 DNA: TGTGCCAGCAGCTCCCAAGGGGGGCCCGGGGAGCTGTTTTTT
CDR3 protein: CASSSQGGPGELFF

D gene: .
clone size: .
V gene: TRBV4-1
J gene: TRBJ1-4
CDR3 DNA: TGCGCCAGCAGCCAAGAGGGACTCATTGAAAAACTGTTTTTT
CDR3 protein: CASSQEGLIEKLFF

D gene: TRBD2
clone size: .
V gene: TRBV29-1
J gene: TRBJ2-7
CDR3 DNA: TGCAGCGTCGCCTTCCTAGCGGGAGGGAACGAGCAGTACTTC
CDR3 protein: CSVAFLAGGNEQYF

D gene: TRBD1
clone size: .
V gene: TRBV6-5
J gene: TRBJ2-7
CDR3 DNA: TGTGCCAGCTGGGGACAGGGGAGGCCCTACGAGCAGTACTTC
CDR3 protein: CASWGQGRPYEQYF

D gene: .
clone size: once
V gene: TRBV7-9
J gene: TRBJ2-7
CDR3 DNA: TGTGCCAGCAGCTTCGGGACGAACTCCTACGAGCAGTACTTC
CDR3 protein: CASSFGTNSYEQYF

D gene: .
clone size: .
V gene: TRBV7-9
J gene: TRBJ2-1
CDR3 DNA: TGTGCCAGCAGGGATCGGAGCTCCTACAATGAGCAGTTCTTC
CDR3 protein: CASRDRSSYNEQFF